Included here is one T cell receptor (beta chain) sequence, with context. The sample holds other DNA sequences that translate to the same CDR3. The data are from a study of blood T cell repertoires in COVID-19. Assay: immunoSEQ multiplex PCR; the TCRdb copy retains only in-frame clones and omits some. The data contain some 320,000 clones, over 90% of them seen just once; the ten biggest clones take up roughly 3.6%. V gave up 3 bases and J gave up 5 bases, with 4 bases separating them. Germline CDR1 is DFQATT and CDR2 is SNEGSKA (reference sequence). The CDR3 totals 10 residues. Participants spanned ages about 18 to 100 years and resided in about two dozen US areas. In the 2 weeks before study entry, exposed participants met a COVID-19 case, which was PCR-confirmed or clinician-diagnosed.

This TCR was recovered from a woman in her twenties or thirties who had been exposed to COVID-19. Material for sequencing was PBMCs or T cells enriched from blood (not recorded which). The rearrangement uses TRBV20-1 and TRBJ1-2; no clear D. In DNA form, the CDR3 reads TGCAGTGCTAGCAGTTATGGCTACACCTTC. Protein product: CSASSYGYTF.